By its share, the clone carrying this T cell receptor (beta chain) is medium-sized (0.01 to 0.1%). The target antigen is unknown. With 0 bases clipped from V and 8 bases from J, the junction kept 8 bases outside the gene matches. This CDR3 spans 17 amino acids. Germline CDR1 MNHEY, CDR2 SVGAGI. For each extraction, RNA and DNA were obtained together from approximately 20-30 mg of unsorted bulk tissue. With around 450 ng total RNA as template and a constant-region primer, TCR beta cDNA was made. Each TCR beta library was derived from three nested multiplex PCR rounds that employed slightly modified ARM-PCR. The first two PCR rounds, around 11 cycles each, used TRBV1-TRBV30 forward primers and a C-beta reverse primer. Via MiXCR, TCRdb re-called the multiplex PCR reads, giving one row per CDR3 protein. The repertoire has 50,000 to 70,000 distinct CDR3 sequences, 70% to 85% of them found once; the top ten carry about 56%.

This record belongs to a study of tumor-infiltrating lymphocytes in primary liver carcinoma. Study overall: Subjects consisted of male and female patients aged 30 to 69 years. Samples produced roughly 3.5 to 7.5 million productive TCRbeta reads, comparable across tissue types.

The study, taken as a whole, reports: A small share of top clones, only about 8-25%, was found in all five tumor regions.

The genes are TRBV6-5 and TRBJ1-6; 9 nucleotides match TRBD1. Sequencing input: liver tumor tissue from sampling region 2. Subset of the sample: tumor region T2, inferior pole. The origin of this receptor is a man aged 35-49 years with primary liver carcinoma and hepatitis B virus infection. CDR3 in amino acids: CASSYSQPWTGDSPLHF. DNA of the CDR3: TGTGCCAGCAGTTACTCTCAGCCTTGGACAGGGGATTCACCCCTCCACTTT.